This is a list of T cell receptor beta chains from one sample in a study of beta chain features in type 1 diabetes. Clones were sequenced by immunoSEQ multiplex PCR, and TCRdb holds only the in-frame ones, with some missing. The table has some 330,000 clones, roughly 12% seen once; the top ten hold 0.0095% to 0.011%. Sequences were obtained from naive CD4+ T cells from blood. These receptors were taken from a woman younger than 30 with type 1 diabetes. Each CDR3 is given with its conserved first and last residue. D genes are given only for firm matches. Rows give clone size only sometimes, using once, few, many, or a class for an expanded clone.

clone_size,v_call,j_call,d_call,cdr3_aa,cdr3_nt
few,TRBV9,TRBJ2-2,.,CASRVGGGGPGELFF,TGTGCCAGCAGGGTGGGCGGCGGAGGACCCGGGGAGCTGTTTTTT
few,TRBV25-1,TRBJ1-5,.,CASSPAGYSNQPQHF,TGTGCCAGCAGTCCGGCGGGGTATAGCAATCAGCCCCAGCATTTT
few,TRBV29-1,TRBJ1-2,.,CSVHVRDYGYTF,TGCAGCGTCCATGTTCGGGACTATGGCTACACCTTC
.,TRBV28,TRBJ2-5,TRBD2,CASSLGGRAGETQYF,TGTGCCAGCAGTTTGGGCGGGAGGGCCGGAGAGACCCAGTACTTC
few,TRBV28,TRBJ2-1,TRBD2,CASSPFGAGGSHEQFF,TGTGCCAGCAGTCCCTTCGGGGCGGGAGGCTCCCATGAGCAGTTCTTC
.,TRBV30,TRBJ2-3,.,CAWIGTHTDTQYF,TGTGCCTGGATCGGGACTCACACAGATACGCAGTATTTT
few,TRBV28,TRBJ2-7,TRBD1,CASSLTGNHYEQYF,TGTGCCAGCAGTTTGACAGGGAACCACTACGAGCAGTACTTC
.,TRBV5-4,TRBJ1-2,.,CASSLASPYGYTF,TGTGCCAGCAGCTTGGCCTCCCCCTATGGCTACACCTTC
.,TRBV5-4,TRBJ1-1,.,CASSSDAGAGWAFF,TGTGCCAGCAGCTCGGATGCAGGGGCCGGATGGGCTTTCTTT
few,TRBV29-1,TRBJ2-2,.,CSVDGSSHGELFF,TGCAGCGTTGATGGTTCGAGCCACGGGGAGCTGTTTTTT
.,TRBV29-1,TRBJ2-4,.,CSGRSGAKNIQYF,TGCAGCGGGAGGTCGGGCGCCAAAAACATTCAGTACTTC
few,TRBV29-1,TRBJ2-2,.,CSVRGTVDTGELFF,TGCAGCGTGCGCGGGACAGTCGACACCGGGGAGCTGTTTTTT
.,TRBV9,TRBJ2-5,TRBD2,CASSARLAGAETQYF,TGTGCCAGCAGCGCCCGACTAGCGGGAGCGGAGACCCAGTACTTC
.,TRBV15,TRBJ1-6,TRBD1,CATSGVATGSSSYNSPLHF,TGTGCCACCAGCGGGGTAGCGACAGGGTCGAGCTCCTATAATTCACCCCTCCACTTT
few,TRBV5-1,TRBJ2-1,TRBD1,CASSLEPGQHNEQFF,TGCGCCAGCAGCTTGGAACCGGGACAGCACAATGAGCAGTTCTTC
.,TRBV18,TRBJ2-7,.,CASSPSPTYEQYF,TGTGCCAGCTCACCGAGCCCGACCTACGAGCAGTACTTC
.,TRBV4-3,TRBJ2-5,.,CASSRGERETQYF,TGCGCCAGCAGCCGAGGCGAGAGGGAGACCCAGTACTTC
few,TRBV14,TRBJ2-5,.,CASSQDVGGIPFHPAQETQYF,TGTGCCAGCAGCCAAGATGTAGGCGGGATCCCCTTCCATCCGGCGCAAGAGACCCAGTACTTC
few,TRBV5-4,TRBJ2-7,TRBD2,CASSSPNGRNYEQYF,TGTGCCAGCAGCTCCCCAAACGGGAGGAACTACGAGCAGTACTTC
few,TRBV4-3,TRBJ1-2,.,CASSQERGYNYGYTF,TGCGCCAGCAGCCAAGAGCGGGGATATAACTATGGCTACACCTTC
few,TRBV7-2,TRBJ2-3,.,CASGPRTDTQYF,TGTGCCAGCGGCCCTCGTACAGATACGCAGTATTTT
.,TRBV21-1,TRBJ1-4,.,CASRFGFNEKLFF,TGTGCCAGCAGATTCGGGTTTAATGAAAAACTGTTTTTT
.,TRBV19,TRBJ2-5,TRBD1,CASSKNRGWETQYF,TGTGCCAGTAGTAAGAACAGGGGGTGGGAGACCCAGTACTTC
.,TRBV4-3,TRBJ1-4,.,CASSQFGVRGRGMFF,TGCGCCAGCAGCCAATTTGGAGTTAGAGGGCGGGGGATGTTTTTT
.,TRBV27,TRBJ1-5,.,CASSSGQMNNQPQHF,TGTGCCAGCAGCTCAGGACAGATGAACAATCAGCCCCAGCATTTT
.,TRBV7-2,TRBJ2-1,TRBD2,CASRLGEGEQFF,TGTGCCAGCAGATTAGGGGAGGGTGAGCAGTTCTTC
few,TRBV2,TRBJ1-1,.,CASSEVASTEAFF,TGTGCCAGCAGTGAAGTCGCGAGCACTGAAGCTTTCTTT
.,TRBV27,TRBJ1-6,TRBD1,CASSPRQGGSPLHF,TGTGCCAGCAGTCCTAGACAGGGGGGGTCACCCCTCCACTTT
.,TRBV6-5,TRBJ2-3,TRBD1,CASSEHRGRADTQYF,TGTGCCAGCAGCGAGCACAGGGGGCGCGCAGATACGCAGTATTTT
few,TRBV4-1,TRBJ2-7,TRBD2,CASSRGLAGGTYEQYF,TGCGCCAGCAGCCGCGGACTAGCGGGAGGGACCTACGAGCAGTACTTC
few,TRBV27,TRBJ2-6,TRBD2,CASSWGGLANVLTF,TGTGCCAGCAGTTGGGGGGGATTGGCCAACGTCCTGACTTTC
.,TRBV14,TRBJ2-3,TRBD2,CASSLVSGGYTDTQYF,TGTGCCAGCAGCCTTGTTAGCGGGGGCTACACAGATACGCAGTATTTT
few,TRBV2,TRBJ2-3,.,CASSVGGTDTQYF,TGTGCCAGCAGTGTAGGCGGTACAGATACGCAGTATTTT
few,TRBV28,TRBJ2-1,.,CASSRLGGEQFF,TGTGCCAGCAGCAGACTCGGAGGTGAGCAGTTCTTC
few,TRBV7-8,TRBJ1-4,.,CASSLPIMQQDEKLFF,TGTGCCAGCAGCCTCCCAATCATGCAACAAGATGAAAAACTGTTTTTT
few,TRBV14,TRBJ2-5,.,CASSQVGSEETQYF,TGTGCCAGCAGCCAAGTGGGTAGCGAAGAGACCCAGTACTTC
.,TRBV5-8,TRBJ2-2,.,CASSLLGSPGDTGELFF,TGTGCCAGCAGCTTGTTAGGAAGCCCAGGGGACACCGGGGAGCTGTTTTTT
few,TRBV18,TRBJ1-2,.,CASSPEVDGGYTF,TGTGCCAGCTCACCAGAGGTTGATGGAGGCTACACCTTC
.,TRBV4-1,TRBJ2-5,TRBD2,CASSRAGGGRETQYF,TGCGCCAGCAGCCGGGCGGGGGGTGGCAGAGAGACCCAGTACTTC
.,TRBV18,TRBJ2-7,.,CASSPGQPVREQYF,TGTGCCAGCTCACCGGGACAACCTGTGAGGGAGCAGTACTTC
few,TRBV5-1,TRBJ1-1,.,CASSLWQNTEAFF,TGCGCCAGCAGCTTGTGGCAGAACACTGAAGCTTTCTTT
.,TRBV11-2,TRBJ2-4,.,CASSRGPTENIQYF,TGTGCCAGCAGCCGAGGGCCTACGGAAAACATTCAGTACTTC
few,TRBV5-1,TRBJ2-6,TRBD1,CASSTGQDGWANVLTF,TGCGCCAGCAGCACCGGACAGGATGGTTGGGCCAACGTCCTGACTTTC
few,TRBV27,TRBJ2-5,TRBD2,CASSPWTSKAETQYF,TGTGCCAGCAGTCCATGGACTAGCAAGGCGGAGACCCAGTACTTC
.,TRBV10-3,TRBJ1-2,TRBD1,CAIRGNRDREGGYTF,TGTGCCATCAGGGGAAATCGGGACAGGGAAGGAGGCTACACCTTC
.,TRBV7-3,TRBJ2-7,.,CASSSQGVHEQYF,TGTGCCAGCAGCTCACAGGGTGTCCACGAGCAGTACTTC
.,TRBV6-5,TRBJ1-1,.,CASSADPWQAFF,TGTGCCAGCAGCGCAGATCCGTGGCAAGCTTTCTTT
.,TRBV4-1,TRBJ2-1,.,CASSHVGLTNEQFF,TGCGCCAGCAGCCATGTCGGACTCACCAATGAGCAGTTCTTC
.,TRBV28,TRBJ2-1,TRBD2,CASRLAGANYEQFF,TGTGCCAGCAGACTAGCGGGAGCGAATTATGAGCAGTTCTTC
.,TRBV5-1,TRBJ1-4,TRBD1,CASSFTGQGLFF,TGCGCCAGCAGCTTTACCGGACAGGGACTGTTTTTT
.,TRBV18,TRBJ2-7,.,CASSPPSSHREQYF,TGTGCCAGCTCACCACCGTCTAGCCATCGGGAGCAGTACTTC
few,TRBV4-3,TRBJ2-2,.,CASSQRVGGGGELFF,TGCGCCAGCAGCCAGCGGGTGGGAGGTGGCGGGGAGCTGTTTTTT
.,TRBV14,TRBJ2-1,TRBD1,CASSPQQGQSSYNEQFF,TGTGCCAGCAGCCCCCAACAGGGGCAGAGCTCCTACAATGAGCAGTTCTTC
few,TRBV4-3,TRBJ1-5,.,CASSQDVYGNQPQHF,TGCGCCAGCAGCCAAGATGTCTACGGGAATCAGCCCCAGCATTTT
few,TRBV29-1,TRBJ2-1,TRBD2,CSVSRGGGFNEQFF,TGCAGCGTTTCTCGCGGGGGGGGGTTCAATGAGCAGTTCTTC
once,TRBV14,TRBJ2-7,.,CASSQVQGWYEQYF,TGTGCCAGCAGCCAAGTTCAGGGGTGGTACGAGCAGTACTTC
.,TRBV2,TRBJ2-5,TRBD2,CAGASGGAWETQYF,TGTGCCGGAGCTAGCGGGGGGGCCTGGGAGACCCAGTACTTC